These T cell receptor beta chains were read from a single sample in a study of blood T cells in healthy people across ages. TCRdb re-analysed the 5' RACE reads in MiXCR, keeping a single row per CDR3 protein. This sample has roughly 930,000 distinct CDR3 sequences, with 48% found just once. Sequencing used blood. Receptor source: a man under 40 in good health. Each CDR3 is given with its conserved first and last residue. A D gene is named only where the DNA matches it firmly. Part of the rows lack a size; the others show once, few, many or a class for expanded clones.

d_gene: TRBD1
j_gene: TRBJ1-2
abundance: few
v_gene: TRBV6-2/TRBV6-3
CDR3nt: TGTGCCAGCAGACACCGGGACAGGGTCAAGTGGTATGGCTACACCTTC
CDR3aa: CASRHRDRVKWYGYTF

d_gene: -
j_gene: TRBJ2-7
abundance: -
v_gene: TRBV28
CDR3nt: TGTGCCAGCAGTGCCGGGCTTTTCAGCGAGCAGTACTTC
CDR3aa: CASSAGLFSEQYF

d_gene: TRBD1
j_gene: TRBJ1-2
abundance: few
v_gene: TRBV9
CDR3nt: TGTGCCAGCAGCGTAGCCCAGGGGGCGGGCTATGGCTACACCTTC
CDR3aa: CASSVAQGAGYGYTF

d_gene: -
j_gene: TRBJ2-3
abundance: -
v_gene: TRBV9
CDR3nt: TGTGCCAGCAGCGTAGAGGGGGGGTTGAGCACAGATACGCAGTATTTT
CDR3aa: CASSVEGGLSTDTQYF

d_gene: -
j_gene: TRBJ1-5
abundance: few
v_gene: TRBV3-1
CDR3nt: TGCGCCAGCAGCCAAGTAGGTCAGCCCCAGCATTTT
CDR3aa: CASSQVGQPQHF

d_gene: -
j_gene: TRBJ2-7
abundance: many
v_gene: TRBV4-2
CDR3nt: TGTGCCAGCAGCCAAGGAGGGAGCGCGGGTTTCCACGAGCAGTACTTC
CDR3aa: CASSQGGSAGFHEQYF

d_gene: -
j_gene: TRBJ2-7
abundance: few
v_gene: TRBV18
CDR3nt: TGTGCCAGCTCACCACTGGGACAAGGGGTCGAGCAGTACTTC
CDR3aa: CASSPLGQGVEQYF

d_gene: -
j_gene: TRBJ2-3
abundance: few
v_gene: TRBV30
CDR3nt: TGTGCCTGGAAATTACCTAGCACAGATACGCAGTATTTT
CDR3aa: CAWKLPSTDTQYF

d_gene: TRBD1
j_gene: TRBJ2-1
abundance: -
v_gene: TRBV15
CDR3nt: TGTGCCACCAGCAGAGATATGGACAGGGGATTAAGCAATGAGCAGTTCTTC
CDR3aa: CATSRDMDRGLSNEQFF

d_gene: TRBD2
j_gene: TRBJ2-1
abundance: -
v_gene: TRBV7-2
CDR3nt: TGTGCCAGCAGCTTAGTAGAGCTGGGAGGGTTGGATGAGCAGTTCTTC
CDR3aa: CASSLVELGGLDEQFF

d_gene: -
j_gene: TRBJ2-3
abundance: -
v_gene: TRBV4-3
CDR3nt: TGCGCCAGCAGCCCGGGTTCAGGGGCAGATACGCAGTATTTT
CDR3aa: CASSPGSGADTQYF

d_gene: -
j_gene: TRBJ1-5
abundance: -
v_gene: TRBV15
CDR3nt: TGTGCCACCAGCCTTGGGATCGGGTTCAATCAGCCCCAGCATTTT
CDR3aa: CATSLGIGFNQPQHF

d_gene: -
j_gene: TRBJ1-1
abundance: few
v_gene: TRBV28
CDR3nt: TGTGCCAGCAGTTTACCGAGGAAGGAGGCTTTCTTT
CDR3aa: CASSLPRKEAFF

d_gene: -
j_gene: TRBJ2-7
abundance: -
v_gene: TRBV24-1
CDR3nt: TGTGCCACCAGTGGACATAAAGGGGGGAAATCCTACGAGCAGTACTTC
CDR3aa: CATSGHKGGKSYEQYF

d_gene: -
j_gene: TRBJ1-2
abundance: -
v_gene: TRBV6-2/TRBV6-3
CDR3nt: TGTGCCAGCAGTTACGGAGGACAGTACTATGGCTACACCTTC
CDR3aa: CASSYGGQYYGYTF

d_gene: TRBD2
j_gene: TRBJ2-3
abundance: -
v_gene: TRBV9
CDR3nt: TGTGCCAGCAGCGTAGGGCCAGCGGGGGGGTTTTCTGATACGCAGTATTTT
CDR3aa: CASSVGPAGGFSDTQYF

d_gene: -
j_gene: TRBJ1-6
abundance: -
v_gene: TRBV21-1
CDR3nt: TGTGCCAGCAGCAAATCGCCCGGGGCCGATGTTAATTCACCCCCCCACTTT
CDR3aa: CASSKSPGADVNSPPHF

d_gene: -
j_gene: TRBJ2-1
abundance: -
v_gene: TRBV5-1
CDR3nt: TGCGCCACCATTGGGATTCCCGGGGGCTCCTACAATGAGCAGTTCTTC
CDR3aa: CATIGIPGGSYNEQFF

d_gene: -
j_gene: TRBJ2-1
abundance: -
v_gene: TRBV4-3
CDR3nt: TGCGCCAGCAGCCAAGAGGGCAGGTCGGGGTACAATGAGCAGTTCTTC
CDR3aa: CASSQEGRSGYNEQFF

d_gene: -
j_gene: TRBJ1-2
abundance: -
v_gene: TRBV3-1
CDR3nt: TGTGCCAGCAGCGACGGGGGTGGCTACACCTTC
CDR3aa: CASSDGGGYTF

d_gene: -
j_gene: TRBJ1-1
abundance: once
v_gene: TRBV29-1
CDR3nt: TGCAGCGTTGTTGTTCTTGGGAGGGGCACTGAAGCTTTCTTT
CDR3aa: CSVVVLGRGTEAFF

d_gene: TRBD2
j_gene: TRBJ2-1
abundance: -
v_gene: TRBV6-1
CDR3nt: TGTGCCAGCATTCGGACAGTTACTAGCGGGACTTACAATGAGCAGTTCTTC
CDR3aa: CASIRTVTSGTYNEQFF

d_gene: -
j_gene: TRBJ2-5
abundance: many
v_gene: TRBV28
CDR3nt: TGTGCCAGCAGTGGAGGACGGAAGTTGTACCAAGAGACCCAGTACTTC
CDR3aa: CASSGGRKLYQETQYF

d_gene: -
j_gene: TRBJ2-7
abundance: -
v_gene: TRBV12-3/TRBV12-4
CDR3nt: TGTGCCGGCAGTTTACCGGCCTCCTACGAGCAGTACTTC
CDR3aa: CAGSLPASYEQYF

d_gene: -
j_gene: TRBJ2-7
abundance: few
v_gene: TRBV7-2
CDR3nt: TGTGCCAGTAACCTGAATGTGGGCGAGCAGTACTTC
CDR3aa: CASNLNVGEQYF

d_gene: -
j_gene: TRBJ2-7
abundance: -
v_gene: TRBV7-9
CDR3nt: TGTGCCAGCAGCTTAGCTTTAGACAGTTCCTACGAGCAGTACTTC
CDR3aa: CASSLALDSSYEQYF

d_gene: -
j_gene: TRBJ2-1
abundance: once
v_gene: TRBV7-9
CDR3nt: TGTGCCAGCAGCTTAAACCTAGGGGTGGTCGATGAGCAGTTCTTC
CDR3aa: CASSLNLGVVDEQFF

d_gene: -
j_gene: TRBJ2-5
abundance: few
v_gene: TRBV3-1
CDR3nt: TGTGCCAGCAGCCAAGAACTAGCCGAGACCCAGTACTTC
CDR3aa: CASSQELAETQYF

d_gene: -
j_gene: TRBJ1-1
abundance: -
v_gene: TRBV7-8
CDR3nt: TGTGCCAGCATCTCGTACACTGAAGCTTTCTTT
CDR3aa: CASISYTEAFF